The source of this T cell receptor beta chain is a study of cytomegalovirus exposure and HLA in healthy donors. Notes on the study in general: Several of the most significant clusters appeared linked to common viral pathogens, based on a later analysis.

On this clone: The antigen remains unidentified.

The PCR employed 60 Vbeta primers together with 13 Jbeta primers. Profiling relied on immunoSEQ multiplex PCR, and the TCRdb table lists in-frame clones only, not all of them. The profile shows 130,000 to 150,000 clones, less than 80% of them singletons. CDR1 is LGHNA, CDR2 YSLEER, per germline. After removal of 4 bases from V and 4 bases from J, the junction contained 5 bases not matched to a gene. The CDR3 runs 14 residues. This chain connects TRBV4-3 to TRBJ1-1, with 8 nucleotides matching TRBD1. The receptor was derived from a woman between 45 and 65 years old in good health and CMV-seropositive. Sample: PBMCs. This CDR3 reads CASSPQTGGTEAFF. The CDR3 DNA follows: TGCGCCAGCAGCCCTCAAACAGGGGGCACTGAAGCTTTCTTT.